This T cell receptor (beta chain) emerged from a study of cytomegalovirus exposure and HLA in healthy donors. General observations from the study: A later analysis revealed that TCR association rates differed between HLA loci, peaking at DRB1 and bottoming out at HLA-C.

Researchers ran the PCR with 60 Vbeta and 13 Jbeta primers. TCRdb keeps only in-frame clones here, not all; method: immunoSEQ multiplex PCR. There are around 140,000 clones in the sample, with about 1.5% held by the top ten. Details on this clone: The antigen remains undetermined.

V shed 2 bases, J shed 0 bases, and the junction held 8 bases outside the gene matches. CDR3 length: 17 residues. CDR1 and CDR2 from the germline V gene are SGHKS and YYEKEE (reference sequence). V and J are TRBV5-5 and TRBJ2-7; 10 bases map to TRBD1. The specimen sequenced was PBMCs. The receptor comes from a woman aged 40 to 50 in good health and CMV-seropositive. This chain's CDR3 is CASSFPGQGSISYEQYF. The CDR3, as DNA: TGTGCCAGCAGCTTTCCGGGACAGGGGTCCATCTCCTACGAGCAGTACTTC. The whole variable domain, remainder taken from reference TRBV5-5 and TRBJ2-7, is DAGVTQSPTHLIKTRGQQVTLRCSPISGHKSVSWYQQVLGQGPQFIFQYYEKEERGRGNFPDRFSARQFPNYSSELNVNALLLGDSALYLCASSFPGQGSISYEQYFGPGTRLTVT.